This is a list of T cell receptor beta chains from one sample in a study of cytomegalovirus exposure and HLA in healthy donors. Sequenced by immunoSEQ multiplex PCR; TCRdb stores in-frame clones only, minus some. The data show 150,000 or so clones, around 84% seen once. Sequenced sample: PBMCs. The receptors derive from a human donor in good health. The CDR3 runs from the conserved cysteine through the conserved F or W. D genes are given only for firm matches. Some rows mark clone size as missing; the rest say once, few, many or name a class of expanded clone.

>TRBJ1-3|-|TRBD1|TRBV7-9|19
CASSGSGQGLKNSGNTIYF
TGTGCCAGCAGCGGCTCGGGACAGGGGCTCAAAAATTCTGGAAACACCATATATTTT
>TRBJ2-5|-|TRBD1|TRBV30|12
CALRQGQETQYF
TGTGCCTTGAGACAGGGCCAAGAGACCCAGTACTTC
>TRBJ1-6|-|-|TRBV6-1|12
CASRGDYSPLHF
TGTGCCAGCAGGGGGGACTATTCACCCCTCCACTTT
>TRBJ1-2|few|-|TRBV9|12
CASSVEPRGYTF
TGTGCCAGCAGCGTAGAACCCCGGGGCTACACCTTC
>TRBJ1-4|-|TRBD1|TRBV28|16
CASNLTGGKSIGKLFF
TGTGCCAGCAATTTGACAGGGGGCAAATCAATCGGAAAACTGTTTTTT
>TRBJ2-7|-|-|TRBV11-3|10
CASSLVWRDF
TGTGCCAGCAGCTTAGTGTGGCGGGACTTC
>TRBJ2-7|-|TRBD1|TRBV5-5|13
CASSRQGAYEQYF
TGTGCCAGCAGCCGCCAGGGGGCGTACGAGCAGTACTTC
>TRBJ2-7|-|TRBD1|TRBV15|15
CATSRSGTGGYEQYF
TGTGCCACCAGCAGATCCGGGACAGGGGGCTACGAGCAGTACTTC
>TRBJ1-6|-|TRBD1|TRBV9|15
CASSVVGTGNSPLHF
TGTGCCAGCAGCGTAGTGGGGACAGGGAATTCACCCCTCCACTTT
>TRBJ2-7|-|-|TRBV7-6|12
CASSFEGYEQYF
TGTGCCAGCAGCTTTGAGGGTTACGAGCAGTACTTC
>TRBJ2-2|-|TRBD1|TRBV11-1|14
CASSRQGSAGELFF
TGTGCCAGCAGCCGACAGGGGTCGGCCGGGGAGCTGTTTTTT
>TRBJ1-4|-|TRBD1|TRBV7-2|15
CASSLGQGYNEKLFF
TGTGCCAGCAGCTTAGGACAGGGCTATAATGAAAAACTGTTTTTT